A selection of T cell receptor beta chains follows, all from one sample in a study of cytomegalovirus exposure and HLA in healthy donors. Assay: immunoSEQ multiplex PCR; the TCRdb copy retains only in-frame clones and omits some. The data hold about 91,000 clones, with 75% to 90% observed a single time. The source material was PBMCs. These receptors originate from a man aged 18 to 30 in good health and CMV-seronegative. The CDR3 runs from the conserved cysteine through the conserved F or W. The order of the fields is D gene, V gene, clone size, J gene, CDR3 protein, CDR3 DNA. A D gene is named only where the DNA matches it firmly. Some rows have no size entry. The others give once, few or many, or a class for an expanded clone.

NA	TRBV21-1	NA	TRBJ1-5	CATDKSGFHHQPQHF	TGTGCCACCGACAAGAGTGGATTCCATCATCAGCCCCAGCATTTT
NA	TRBV28	NA	TRBJ1-1	CASSLGTGLGVGNTEAFF	TGTGCCAGCAGTTTAGGTACAGGATTAGGGGTTGGGAACACTGAAGCTTTCTTT
NA	TRBV2	NA	TRBJ2-7	CASSEEPLFYEQYF	TGTGCCAGCAGTGAAGAGCCACTCTTCTACGAGCAGTACTTC
NA	TRBV4-3	NA	TRBJ2-3	CASSQVPSGFRTDTQYF	TGCGCCAGCAGCCAAGTCCCCTCAGGGTTTCGAACAGATACGCAGTATTTT
TRBD1	TRBV7-3	NA	TRBJ2-3	CASSRTRTGGTDTQYF	TGTGCCAGCAGTCGGACCCGGACAGGGGGCACAGATACGCAGTATTTT
NA	TRBV19	NA	TRBJ1-4	CASSMRLSLSTNEKLFF	TGTGCCAGTAGTATGCGACTCTCCCTCTCAACTAATGAAAAACTGTTTTTT
NA	TRBV7-2	NA	TRBJ2-7	CASSLGRYSYEQYF	TGTGCCAGCAGCTTGGGCAGATACTCCTACGAGCAGTACTTC
TRBD2	TRBV18	once	TRBJ2-2	CASSPLRAGTTGELFF	TGTGCCAGCTCACCACTAAGAGCGGGAACGACCGGGGAGCTGTTTTTT
NA	TRBV6-5	NA	TRBJ2-7	CASSYWPGGGAYEQYF	TGTGCCAGCAGTTACTGGCCAGGTGGGGGGGCTTACGAGCAGTACTTC
NA	TRBV14	once	TRBJ2-5	CASSQRETQYF	TGTGCCAGCAGCCAGAGGGAGACCCAGTACTTC
NA	TRBV14	NA	TRBJ2-7	CASSRHRTSQRYEQYF	TGTGCCAGCAGCCGACACAGGACATCCCAGCGTTACGAGCAGTACTTC
TRBD1	TRBV5-1	NA	TRBJ2-7	CASSLQTGGNEQYF	TGCGCCAGCAGCTTACAAACAGGGGGGAACGAGCAGTACTTC
TRBD2	TRBV9	NA	TRBJ2-2	CASSPLAGVTGELFF	TGTGCCAGCAGCCCACTAGCGGGAGTTACCGGGGAGCTGTTTTTT
NA	TRBV7-9	NA	TRBJ1-5	CASSPGGGQPQHF	TGTGCCAGCAGCCCGGGGGGTGGTCAGCCCCAGCATTTT
NA	TRBV7-9	NA	TRBJ2-2	CASSFDRLNTGELFF	TGTGCCAGCAGCTTTGACAGGCTGAACACCGGGGAGCTGTTTTTT
TRBD1	TRBV5-5	few	TRBJ1-1	CASSLVVRTGATEAFF	TGTGCCAGCAGCTTGGTCGTCAGGACAGGGGCCACTGAAGCTTTCTTT
TRBD1	TRBV27	NA	TRBJ1-5	CASSKYSRQGVQPQHF	TGTGCCAGCAGTAAATATTCCCGACAGGGGGTTCAGCCCCAGCATTTT
TRBD2	TRBV6-4	NA	TRBJ2-1	CASSDGGRVAGGNEQFF	TGTGCCAGCAGTGACGGGGGCCGAGTAGCGGGAGGTAATGAGCAGTTCTTC
TRBD1	TRBV5-1	once	TRBJ1-1	CASSLYGTAGSYTEAFF	TGCGCCAGCAGCTTATATGGGACAGCCGGTTCGTACACTGAAGCTTTCTTT
TRBD1	TRBV7-3	NA	TRBJ2-1	CASSPTGVSYNEQFF	TGTGCCAGCAGCCCAACAGGGGTCTCCTACAATGAGCAGTTCTTC
TRBD1	TRBV5-1	NA	TRBJ2-2	CASSLLTGGNGELFF	TGCGCCAGCAGCTTGCTTACAGGGGGCAACGGGGAGCTGTTTTTT
NA	TRBV4-2	NA	TRBJ1-1	CASSPPAGREAFF	TGTGCCAGCAGCCCCCCGGCGGGGCGGGAAGCTTTCTTT
NA	TRBV6-1	NA	TRBJ1-4	CASSEREDEKLFF	TGTGCCAGCAGTGAAAGGGAGGATGAAAAACTGTTTTTT
NA	TRBV28	NA	TRBJ2-2	CASSLVGRRESGELFF	TGTGCCAGCAGTTTAGTAGGGAGAAGGGAGTCCGGGGAGCTGTTTTTT
TRBD2	TRBV7-2	NA	TRBJ2-3	CASSYSGRVSDTQYF	TGTGCCAGCAGTTATAGCGGGAGGGTTTCAGATACGCAGTATTTT
TRBD2	TRBV28	NA	TRBJ2-5	CASSLGRLAGGRETQYF	TGTGCCAGCAGTTTAGGGAGACTAGCGGGAGGGCGGGAGACCCAGTACTTC
TRBD2	TRBV27	NA	TRBJ2-7	CASSFLTSGHTYEQYF	TGTGCCAGCAGTTTCTTAACTAGCGGGCATACTTACGAGCAGTACTTC
TRBD2	TRBV4-2	once	TRBJ2-7	CASSPLAGGTNYEQYF	TGTGCCAGCAGCCCGTTAGCGGGGGGAACTAACTACGAGCAGTACTTC
NA	TRBV9	NA	TRBJ2-2	CASSPPPPGLLTGELFF	TGTGCCAGCAGCCCACCACCTCCGGGACTGCTAACCGGGGAGCTGTTTTTT
NA	TRBV7-9	NA	TRBJ2-7	CSSSLQAYEQYF	TGTTCCAGCAGCTTGCAGGCCTACGAGCAGTACTTC
TRBD1	TRBV6-1	NA	TRBJ2-7	CASSDRPGQPYEQYF	TGTGCCAGCAGTGATCGACCGGGACAGCCCTACGAGCAGTACTTC
TRBD1	TRBV28	once	TRBJ1-6	CASSLSQFSDRALNNSPLHF	TGTGCCAGCAGTTTATCCCAATTTTCAGACAGGGCTTTAAATAATTCACCCCTCCACTTT
TRBD1	TRBV5-1	NA	TRBJ1-1	CASSLDRGNTEAFF	TGCGCCAGCAGTCTGGACAGGGGTAACACTGAAGCTTTCTTT
TRBD2	TRBV18	NA	TRBJ2-5	CASSARRGLAGETQYF	TGTGCCAGCTCAGCAAGGCGGGGACTAGCCGGTGAGACCCAGTACTTC
TRBD1	TRBV19	NA	TRBJ2-7	CASSPGTGGRSSYEQYF	TGTGCCAGTAGTCCAGGGACAGGGGGACGAAGCTCCTACGAGCAGTACTTC
NA	TRBV7-8	NA	TRBJ2-5	CASSLAVVQETQYF	TGTGCCAGCAGCTTAGCCGTAGTCCAAGAGACCCAGTACTTC
TRBD2	TRBV14	few	TRBJ2-3	CASSQRPGLGTDTQYF	TGTGCCAGCAGCCAAAGACCGGGACTAGGCACAGATACGCAGTATTTT
TRBD1	TRBV4-3	NA	TRBJ1-1	CASSQERQGRTAFF	TGCGCCAGCAGCCAGGAAAGACAGGGCCGAACAGCTTTCTTT
TRBD2	TRBV2	NA	TRBJ2-2	CASSLLAGDHGELFF	TGTGCCAGCAGTCTCCTAGCGGGAGATCACGGGGAGCTGTTTTTT
TRBD2	TRBV13	NA	TRBJ2-2	CASSDGLAGTNTGELFF	TGTGCCAGCAGCGACGGACTAGCGGGAACGAACACCGGGGAGCTGTTTTTT
TRBD1	TRBV9	NA	TRBJ1-2	CASSAQGANYGYTF	TGTGCCAGCAGCGCTCAGGGGGCCAACTATGGCTACACCTTC
TRBD2	TRBV9	NA	TRBJ2-1	CASSVAGGTYNEQFF	TGTGCCAGCAGCGTAGCGGGAGGGACTTACAATGAGCAGTTCTTC
TRBD1	TRBV28	NA	TRBJ1-2	CASSLWGQGANYGYTF	TGTGCCAGCAGTTTGTGGGGACAGGGGGCTAACTATGGCTACACCTTC
NA	TRBV5-6	NA	TRBJ2-5	CASSLTPLAEETQYF	TGTGCCAGCAGCTTGACCCCGCTAGCAGAAGAGACCCAGTACTTC
TRBD1	TRBV28	NA	TRBJ2-7	CASRTGAYEQYF	TGTGCCAGCAGGACAGGGGCCTACGAGCAGTACTTC
NA	TRBV19	NA	TRBJ1-4	CASSSGQRNEKLFF	TGTGCCAGTAGTAGTGGACAGCGAAATGAAAAACTGTTTTTT
NA	TRBV28	NA	TRBJ2-1	CASSLRGRGYTYNEQFF	TGTGCCAGCAGCCTCAGAGGCAGGGGTTATACTTACAATGAGCAGTTCTTC
NA	TRBV28	NA	TRBJ2-2	CASSLVAGELFF	TGTGCCAGCAGTCTCGTAGCCGGGGAGCTGTTTTTT
NA	TRBV19	NA	TRBJ2-2	CASRKGGAAGTGELFF	TGTGCCAGTAGAAAAGGAGGGGCAGCAGGCACCGGGGAGCTGTTTTTT
TRBD2	TRBV6-5	NA	TRBJ2-2	CASSRSGRVTGELFF	TGTGCCAGCAGTCGTAGCGGGAGAGTCACCGGGGAGCTGTTTTTT